The clone carrying this T cell receptor beta chain appeared a single time. Its cognate antigen is unknown. Sequence at one end of the junction differs from germline and may be a read error. It was healthy bone marrow donors who served as donors. PCR was performed using 60 Vbeta and 13 Jbeta primers. Profiled with immunoSEQ multiplex PCR; TCRdb holds only in-frame clones, not every one. This sample yields over 150,000 clones, of which over 70% are seen a single time; around a tenth belongs to the top ten. The data belong to a study of cytomegalovirus exposure and HLA in healthy donors. Whole-study findings and limits: Presence/absence analyses treated sequencing depth as roughly uniform across donors.

The CDR3 extends over 18 amino acids. CDR1 and CDR2 (germline): MNHNS, SASEGT. This clonotype originated in a man between 18 and 29 years old in good health and CMV-seropositive. The specimen was PBMCs. The V and J genes are TRBV6-1 and TRBJ2-6; TRBD1 matches 8 bases. CDR3 nucleotides: TGTGCCAGCAGTGTGACAGGGGTCCTGGCATCCGGGGCCAACGGCCTGACTTTC. It is translated as CASSVTGVLASGANGLTF.